The sequence of this TCR beta chain was determined in a study of identical twins (dated by TCRdb to the mid-2010s). Broadly, across the study: To test whether fetal clonotypes persist, this study deep-sequenced TCR alpha and beta repertoires from monozygotic twins, from unrelated adults of various ages, and from cord blood. To rule out contamination, replicate twin experiments were performed at different times with different library preparation protocols. Paper-wide results and their limitations: Invariant T cells such as MAIT and iNKT could partly confound zero-insertion analyses, though diverse VJ usage argued against this for most clonotypes. Compared with coincidental sharing between unrelated individuals, an excess of low generation-probability sequences was observed among out-of-frame TCR alpha sequences shared between twins. In beta out-of-frame sequences, excess twin sharing was weaker, because having fewer shared sequences lowered the signal-to-noise ratio. Because the same donors could not be followed over many years, the conclusions depended on cross-sectional statistical analysis. Abundant cord blood beta clonotypes carried fewer insertions; young adult naive repertoires showed a weaker similar trend, while memory repertoires showed none. In monozygotic twins, out-of-frame TCR alpha sharing was systematically underestimated by recombination models, although the models agreed with sharing between unrelated individuals.

Library construction relied on 5' RACE. TCRdb lists the instrument as Illumina HiSeq 2000. Template switching added a universal primer binding site, and the final cDNA carried a unique molecular identifier that allowed TCR cDNA molecules to be counted accurately. Specific primers in the conserved constant-segment region were used to synthesize first-strand cDNA for TCR alpha and beta chains. To control for contamination, every cDNA library carried two barcodes: a SMART-Mk sample barcode plus Illumina barcodes. Two successive PCR steps introduced TruSeq adapter sequences along with Illumina sample barcodes. The Illumina HiSeq platform was used with custom primers to sequence TCR alpha and beta cDNA libraries. As for how the authors treated the data: MiGEC processed the raw reads to extract unique molecular identifiers, while MiXCR was used to determine the CDR3 positions. Recombination models were inferred per individual with the repgenHMM and IGoR tools using an EM algorithm. Shared clonotype analysis was performed with the tcR package in R, normalizing sharing by the product of cloneset sizes. Out-of-frame nonproductive sequences were analyzed to study raw recombination free of thymic and clonal selection effects. TCRdb reprocessed the public reads (quality trimming at Q25 with fastp, clone calling with MiXCR) and kept in-frame beta chains. Rows with one shared CDR3 protein collapse into an entry with the most common genes and DNA. The V and J calls come from TCRdb's annotation, not from the publication. The sample records some 460,000 distinct CDR3 sequences, 12% to 15% of which are singletons. The ten largest clones take up roughly 0.5% of the sample.

A word on this clonotype: Its antigen is currently not known. No quality values exist for individual bases; no much larger clone is one base distant.

Every donor was a healthy Caucasian. The twin cohort consisted of three pairs of female monozygotic twins, all aged about 18 to 30 years. CD4+ and CD8+ T cell populations were isolated with positive isolation kits from Invitrogen. The junction shows trimming of 3 bases on V and 6 bases on J, and the gene matches do not reach 6 bases of it. The germline V gene sets CDR1 to SGHRS and CDR2 to YFSETQ. The CDR3 measures 16 amino acids from cysteine to phenylalanine. The only DNA kept is the CDR3, 48 bases in frame from the first base. The sample also formed part of further work on yellow fever vaccine responses in identical twins. That second report states: According to the authors, the vaccine-induced T cell response in identical twins seemed to be partly convergent and partly specific to each individual. In identical twins, the study followed T cell clones that responded to the vaccine with precision.

Sequenced input: CD4+ T cells sorted from blood. The sequence was collected from a woman aged 18-35 years in good health. The chain links TRBV5-1 with TRBJ2-5, and TRBD2 matches 15 of the central bases. DNA sequence: TGCGCCAGCAGCTCCGGACTAGCGGGAGGGCCCCAGACCCAGTACTTC. It translates as CASSSGLAGGPQTQYF. Supplemented by the reference TRBV5-1 and TRBJ2-5 proteins around the CDR3, the complete variable domain is KAGVTQTPRYLIKTRGQQVTLSCSPISGHRSVSWYQQTPGQGLQFLFEYFSETQRNKGNFPGRFSGRQFSNSRSEMNVSTLELGDSALYLCASSSGLAGGPQTQYFGPGTRLLVL.